This T cell receptor (beta chain) was observed in a study of blood T cell repertoires in COVID-19. Study information: Sites in the United States, Italy and Spain provided acute and convalescent COVID-19 samples. In each case, the material was cDNA or gDNA derived from T cells, B-cell-depleted T cells, or PBMCs.

It was during active infection that Seattle patients were enrolled and then longitudinally followed. Germline V gives CDR1 SGHDT, CDR2 YYEEEE. Deletions cut 0 bases from V and 3 bases from J, with 10 bases between. The CDR3 totals 14 residues. How the authors handled the data: Scientists estimated how many nucleated cells there were by amplifying reference gene primers. Measured with immunoSEQ multiplex PCR; TCRdb has only the in-frame clones, and not every one. D and trimming come from the DNA, and the V and J calls and clone size come from that table. The sample holds 100,000 to 150,000 clones, about 89% seen once.

The genes are TRBV5-6 and TRBJ2-7; D uncertain. The TCR originated in a man in his fifties or sixties with COVID-19, enrolled during active disease. Sequenced input: peripheral blood. CDR3 in amino acids: CASSLVNRHYEQYF. The CDR3 coding sequence is TGTGCCAGCAGCTTGGTGAACAGACACTACGAGCAGTACTTC.